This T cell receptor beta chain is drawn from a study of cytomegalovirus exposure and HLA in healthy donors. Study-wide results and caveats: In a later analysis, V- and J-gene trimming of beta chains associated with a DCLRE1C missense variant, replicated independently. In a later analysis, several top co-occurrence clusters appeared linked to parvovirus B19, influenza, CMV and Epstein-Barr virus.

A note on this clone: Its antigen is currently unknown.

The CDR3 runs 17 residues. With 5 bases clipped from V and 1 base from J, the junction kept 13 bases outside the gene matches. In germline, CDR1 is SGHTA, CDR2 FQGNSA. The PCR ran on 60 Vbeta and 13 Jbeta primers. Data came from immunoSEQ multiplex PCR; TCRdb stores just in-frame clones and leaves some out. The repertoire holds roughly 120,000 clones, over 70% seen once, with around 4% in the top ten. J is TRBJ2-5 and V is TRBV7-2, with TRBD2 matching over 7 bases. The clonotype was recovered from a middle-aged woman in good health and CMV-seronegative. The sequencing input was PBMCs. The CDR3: CASSLRPGGWGQETQYF. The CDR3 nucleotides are TGTGCCAGCAGCCTCCGCCCGGGGGGTTGGGGCCAAGAGACCCAGTACTTC.